The 32 T cell receptor beta chains below were found in one sample sequenced in a study of shared clonotypes between healthy human individuals. The naive CD8 subset, CD45RO-negative cells positively selected for CCR7, excluded terminally differentiated effector memory CD45RA+ cells. Only in-frame clones appear in the TCRdb table, and some are missing; sequencing was by immunoSEQ multiplex PCR. The table includes fewer than 1 million clones, approximately 96% detected once. The sequencing sample was made of naive CD8+ T cells sorted from blood. The receptors shown here come from a man younger than 40 in good health.

The V gene is TRBV28, the J gene TRBJ2-7; possibly TRBD1 or TRBD2 for D (5 bases each). The CDR3 loop spans 15 amino acids. From germline, CDR1 is MDHEN and CDR2 SYDVKM. The V and J ends lost 6 bases and 6 bases respectively, with 21 bases between them. The CDR3: CASSFVAGSGSEQYF. Written as DNA, the CDR3 is TGTGCCAGCAGCTTTGTGGCAGGGTCAGGGAGCGAGCAGTACTTC.

The chain couples TRBV4-1 to TRBJ2-7, with 9 bases that match TRBD1. Unmatched junction bases numbered 7, after V lost 3 bases and J lost 4 bases. The germline CDR1 and CDR2 sequences are MGHRA and YSYEKL. The CDR3 runs to 15 residues. The CDR3 DNA reads TGCGCCAGCAGCCACTTCGTGGGACAGGGTTACGAGCAGTACTTC. Amino acid sequence: CASSHFVGQGYEQYF.

The V gene is TRBV27, the J gene TRBJ1-3; D might be TRBD1 (6 bases). The germline CDR1 and CDR2 sequences are MNHEY and SMNVEV (reference sequence). The germline V and J ends were trimmed by 6 bases and 8 bases, with 17 bases remaining between them. CDR3 length: 14 residues. Written as DNA, the CDR3 is TGTGCCAGCAGCCAAACCGGGGGGGCGGACACCATATATTTT. Protein product: CASSQTGGADTIYF.

The gene calls are TRBV6-5 and TRBJ1-1, with unresolved D. Trimming took 8 bases from V and 6 from J, leaving 7 bases between them. Germline lookup yields CDR1 MNHEY and CDR2 SVGAGI. The CDR3 length is 10 residues. In DNA form, the CDR3 reads TGTGCCAGCGAAAGGGCTGAAGCTTTCTTT. Translation: CASERAEAFF.

J is TRBJ2-1 and V is TRBV27; 14 nucleotides agree with TRBD2. Germline V gene data show CDR1 as MNHEY and CDR2 as SMNVEV (reference sequence). The CDR3 loop spans 15 amino acids. Trimming removed 5 bases from V and 6 bases from J; junction bases left unmatched: 3. The CDR3 sequence is CASSQGTSGSNEQFF. In DNA, the CDR3 is TGTGCCAGCAGTCAGGGGACTAGCGGGAGCAATGAGCAGTTCTTC.

This clone was found once. The chain recombines TRBV19 with TRBJ2-1, with 10 nucleotides matching TRBD2. The CDR3 covers 18 residues. Germline CDR1 LNHDA, CDR2 SQIVND (reference sequence). Trimming cost V 1 base and J 0 bases; bases outside gene matches: 6. Here the CDR3 DNA reads TGTGCCAGTAGTATAGCACTAGCGGGGACTAGCTCCTACAATGAGCAGTTCTTC. As protein: CASSIALAGTSSYNEQFF.

The chain has TRBV29-1 and TRBJ2-5; D might be TRBD2 (6 bases). This CDR3 spans 12 amino acids. Per the germline V gene, CDR1 is SQVTM and CDR2 is ANQGSEA. Trimming pared 6 bases from V and 2 bases from J, leaving 10 bases between. CDR3 DNA: TGCAGCGTGGTCCGGGGGCAAGAGACCCAGTACTTC. As protein: CSVVRGQETQYF.

The rearrangement uses TRBV6-1 and TRBJ2-7; unclear D gene. This CDR3 contains 11 residues. Germline lookup yields CDR1 MNHNS and CDR2 SASEGT. Trimming cost V 10 bases and J 3 bases, with 10 bases left between them. The CDR3 is CAIRSGYEQYF. CDR3 in DNA: TGTGCCATCCGGTCAGGCTACGAGCAGTACTTC.

The V gene is TRBV18, the J gene TRBJ1-1; TRBD1 might be the D (5 bases). V was shortened by 5 bases and J by 5 bases, with 6 bases between the two germline ends. The germline V gene encodes CDR1 KGHSH and CDR2 LQKENI. CDR3 length: 11 residues. The CDR3 nucleotides are TGTGCCAGCTCAGAGGGGACTGAAGCTTTCTTT. Translation gives CASSEGTEAFF. The variable domain in full, with the rest retrieved from reference TRBV18 and TRBJ1-1, is NAGVMQNPRHLVRRRGQEARLRCSPMKGHSHVYWYRQLPEEGLKFMVYLQKENIIDESGMPKERFSAEFPKEGPSILRIQQVVRGDSAAYFCASSEGTEAFFGQGTRLTVV.

This clone came up once. The rearrangement uses TRBV7-8 and TRBJ1-2, with TRBD1 as a possible D gene (5 bases). V lost 4 bases and J lost 0, with 15 bases in between. The CDR3 covers 16 residues. Germline CDR1 reads SGHVS; CDR2 reads FQNEAQ. CDR3 DNA: TGTGCCAGCAGCTCTGCTAGGGGAACAGCTAACTATGGCTACACCTTC. Protein product: CASSSARGTANYGYTF. Full variable domain (remainder filled in from reference TRBV7-8 and TRBJ1-2): GAGVSQSPRYKVAKRGQDVALRCDPISGHVSLFWYQQALGQGPEFLTYFQNEAQLDKSGLPSDRFFAERPEGSVSTLKIQRTQQEDSAVYLCASSSARGTANYGYTFGSGTRLTVV.

The V call is TRBV4-3, the J call TRBJ2-7; D not resolved. CDR3 length equals 14 residues. Per the germline V gene, CDR1 is LGHNA and CDR2 is YSLEER. The germline V and J ends were trimmed by 2 bases and 2 bases, with 10 bases remaining between them. Here the CDR3 reads CASSQTTLPYEQYF. The CDR3 DNA is TGCGCCAGCAGCCAAACGACTCTCCCCTACGAGCAGTACTTC.

This clone was seen once. The chain links TRBV19 to TRBJ1-4; unclear D gene. Per germline, CDR1 LNHDA and CDR2 SQIVND (reference sequence). The CDR3 runs to 16 residues. V lost 2 bases and J lost 1, with 11 bases in between. CDR3 amino acids: CASSIWPLGTNEKLFF. CDR3 DNA sequence: TGTGCCAGTAGTATATGGCCACTGGGAACTAATGAAAAACTGTTTTTT.

The V call is TRBV7-9, the J call TRBJ2-1; the D gene is possibly TRBD2 (7 bases). Germline V gene lookup returns CDR1 SEHNR and CDR2 FQNEAQ (reference sequence). The CDR3 length is 17 residues. Trimming took off 5 bases at V and 2 bases at J, with 19 bases between the two ends. The CDR3: CASSDRGLGDTYNEQFF. DNA of the CDR3: TGTGCCAGCAGCGACAGAGGACTAGGGGACACCTACAATGAGCAGTTCTTC.

The J gene is TRBJ2-1, the V gene TRBV4-3; D is undetermined. Germline assignment: CDR1 LGHNA and CDR2 YSLEER. Trimming stripped 0 bases from V and 4 bases from J, with 10 bases between. The CDR3 runs to 15 residues. In DNA, the CDR3 is TGCGCCAGCAGCCAAGATCGGAGCCTTTACAATGAGCAGTTCTTC. Translation: CASSQDRSLYNEQFF.

A single count supports this clone. This same CDR3 is encoded by further DNA sequences in the sample. The rearrangement links TRBV27 to TRBJ2-2; D is ambiguous. This CDR3 spans 12 amino acids. Germline assignment: CDR1 MNHEY and CDR2 SMNVEV (reference sequence). The V end was cut by 3 bases, the J end by 7 bases, with 6 bases between. The CDR3 DNA reads TGTGCCAGCAGTTTGTCAGGCGGGGAGCTGTTTTTT. It is translated as CASSLSGGELFF.

This chain uses TRBV5-5 with TRBJ1-5; 9 bases map to TRBD1. Germline values: CDR1 SGHKS, CDR2 YYEKEE (reference sequence). V shed 3 bases and J 1 base; nucleotides not matched to a gene: 5. The CDR3 loop spans 16 amino acids. The CDR3 DNA follows: TGTGCCAGCAGCTATACTGGACAGGGGAGCAATCAGCCCCAGCATTTT. Translation gives CASSYTGQGSNQPQHF.

The chain carries TRBV5-5 and TRBJ2-1; D is possibly TRBD1 (6 bases). V lost 2 bases, J lost 6 bases, and 9 bases lay in between. Germline lookup yields CDR1 SGHKS and CDR2 YYEKEE (reference sequence). CDR3 size: 13 residues. Written as DNA, the CDR3 is TGTGCCAGCAGCTTCGGACAGTCCAATGAGCAGTTCTTC. As protein: CASSFGQSNEQFF.

This sequence joins TRBV28 and TRBJ2-3; 8 positions match TRBD2. Germline CDR1 MDHEN, CDR2 SYDVKM. The CDR3 length is 15 residues. With 2 bases clipped from V and 6 bases from J, the junction kept 7 bases outside the gene matches. CDR3 coding DNA: TGTGCCAGCAGTTTAGGCGCGGGAGGAAGTGATACGCAGTATTTT. It translates to CASSLGAGGSDTQYF.

Comments on this clone: At one end the junction does not follow the germline gene, possibly because of a read error. The chain carries TRBV28 and TRBJ2-7; D remains unclear. The CDR3 runs 12 residues. CDR1 MDHEN and CDR2 SYDVKM come from the germline V gene. The CDR3 region has the DNA TGTGCCAGCAGTCTTAATCCTTACGGGCAGTACTTC. The encoded protein is CASSLNPYGQYF.

The V call is TRBV27, the J call TRBJ2-5; TRBD2 matches 7 bases. CDR3 length: 14 amino acids. Trimming removed 4 bases from V and 5 bases from J; junction bases left unmatched: 7. The germline V gene has CDR1 MNHEY and CDR2 SMNVEV (reference sequence). This CDR3 is CASSWFRGGETQYF. For the CDR3, the DNA is TGTGCCAGCAGTTGGTTTCGGGGAGGGGAGACCCAGTACTTC.

This chain joins TRBV5-4 and TRBJ2-7; D perhaps matches TRBD2 (6 bases). The germline V gene has CDR1 SGHNT and CDR2 YYREEE (reference sequence). This CDR3 comprises 14 residues. Trimming removed 5 bases at V and 1 base at J, with 13 bases between. The CDR3 protein is CASSMVAGSYEQYF. DNA for the CDR3: TGTGCCAGCAGTATGGTCGCGGGATCCTACGAGCAGTACTTC.

This chain connects TRBV28 to TRBJ2-7, with 7 bases that match TRBD1. The V and J ends lost 7 bases and 2 bases, in that order; junction bases with no gene match: 2. The CDR3 runs 12 residues. In germline, CDR1 is MDHEN, CDR2 SYDVKM. DNA of the CDR3: TGTGCCAGCATGCAGGGGGCCTACGAGCAGTACTTC. It is translated as CASMQGAYEQYF. The variable domain in full, completed from reference TRBV28 and TRBJ2-7, reads DVKVTQSSRYLVKRTGEKVFLECVQDMDHENMFWYRQDPGLGLRLIYFSYDVKMKEKGDIPEGYSVSREKKERFSLILESASTNQTSMYLCASMQGAYEQYFGPGTRLTVT.

This chain joins TRBV25-1 and TRBJ2-3, with 8 bases fitting TRBD1. With V trimmed by 5 bases and J by 9 bases, 13 bases remained unmatched. This CDR3 comprises 15 residues. CDR1 and CDR2 from the germline V gene are MGHDK and SYGVNS. The CDR3 reads CASSSPGGSWETQYF. The CDR3 DNA reads as TGTGCCAGCAGTTCCCCAGGGGGCTCTTGGGAGACGCAGTATTTT.

This chain links TRBV5-4 with TRBJ2-7; D call uncertain. The germline V gene has CDR1 SGHNT and CDR2 YYREEE (reference sequence). Trimming stripped 3 bases from V and 2 bases from J, with 15 bases between. The CDR3 extends over 15 amino acids. The CDR3 here is CASSSPTVDPYEQYF. DNA of the CDR3: TGTGCCAGCAGCTCACCTACAGTGGACCCCTACGAGCAGTACTTC. Together with reference TRBV5-4 and TRBJ2-7, the CDR3 gives the full variable domain: ETGVTQSPTHLIKTRGQQVTLRCSSQSGHNTVSWYQQALGQGPQFIFQYYREEENGRGNFPPRFSGLQFPNYSSELNVNALELDDSALYLCASSSPTVDPYEQYFGPGTRLTVT.

V usage is TRBV19 and J usage is TRBJ1-1, with D possibly being TRBD1 (5 bases). Germline-derived CDR1 and CDR2 are LNHDA and SQIVND (reference sequence). With 7 bases removed from V and 3 bases from J, the gap between germline ends came to 12 bases. This CDR3 comprises 13 residues. This chain's CDR3 is CASTQGLYTEAFF. The CDR3 coding sequence is TGTGCCAGTACTCAGGGTCTTTACACTGAAGCTTTCTTT. Based on the CDR3 plus reference TRBV19 and TRBJ1-1, the full variable domain is DGGITQSPKYLFRKEGQNVTLSCEQNLNHDAMYWYRQDPGQGLRLIYYSQIVNDFQKGDIAEGYSVSREKKESFPLTVTSAQKNPTAFYLCASTQGLYTEAFFGQGTRLTVV.

This clone was seen just once. The chain carries TRBV27 and TRBJ2-1, with D unclear. The CDR3 has 13 amino acids. Between the trimmed V and J ends, which lost 7 bases and 5 bases, there was a span of 12 bases. Germline V gives CDR1 MNHEY, CDR2 SMNVEV (reference sequence). The DNA for the CDR3 is TGTGCCAGCACCCCAAACCGAAACAATGAGCAGTTCTTC. Residues: CASTPNRNNEQFF.

The genes are TRBV2 and TRBJ2-3, with D perhaps TRBD1 or TRBD2 (5 bases each). This CDR3 is built from 13 residues. The ends were cut back, 3 bases at V and 2 bases at J, with 6 bases in the middle. Germline-derived CDR1 and CDR2 are SNHLY and FYNNEI. As DNA, the CDR3 is TGTGCCAGCAGTGAGGGGACCACAGATACGCAGTATTTT. It yields the protein CASSEGTTDTQYF.

The gene calls are TRBV7-6 and TRBJ1-4, with TRBD1 matching over 7 bases. V lost 5 bases to trimming and J lost 14 bases; unmatched junction nucleotides: 8. There are 12 residues in the CDR3. Germline V lookup: CDR1 SGHVS, CDR2 FNYEAQ. CDR3: CASSTEDRALFF. DNA of the CDR3: TGTGCCAGCAGCACAGAAGACAGGGCGCTGTTTTTT.

The V and J genes are TRBV4-3 and TRBJ2-5; TRBD1 aligns across 10 bases. V gave up 4 bases and J gave up 4 bases; unmatched junction bases: 6. The germline V gene encodes CDR1 LGHNA and CDR2 YSLEER. The CDR3 runs to 15 residues. The CDR3 DNA sequence: TGCGCCAGCAGCCTGGGACAGGGGAGCACAGAGACCCAGTACTTC. Translated, it gives CASSLGQGSTETQYF.

The gene calls are TRBV4-3 and TRBJ1-2; TRBD1 matches at 7 bases. With V trimmed by 4 bases and J by 0 bases, 5 bases remained unmatched. Germline CDR1 is LGHNA and CDR2 is YSLEER. The CDR3 has 15 residues. The CDR3 loop is CASSRTGAANYGYTF. DNA of the CDR3: TGCGCCAGCAGCCGCACAGGGGCAGCTAACTATGGCTACACCTTC.

The chain uses TRBV10-3 and TRBJ1-2; D gene unclear. Germline CDR1 reads ENHRY; CDR2 reads SYGVKD. V lost 10 bases and J lost 3, with 21 bases in between. The CDR3 is 15 amino acids. The CDR3 DNA sequence: TGTGCCACCTCGACTGTAGACGGTTTGGACTATGGCTACACCTTC. Its translation is CATSTVDGLDYGYTF.

The chain links TRBV19 to TRBJ1-2; D call uncertain. The germline gives CDR1 LNHDA, CDR2 SQIVND (reference sequence). Trimming removed 3 bases from V and 5 bases from J, with 13 bases in between. CDR3 length: 14 amino acids. CDR3 nucleotide sequence: TGTGCCAGTAGTATCCTTCCGACCGGGTATGGCTACACCTTC. This codes for CASSILPTGYGYTF. Based on the CDR3 plus reference TRBV19 and TRBJ1-2, the full variable domain is DGGITQSPKYLFRKEGQNVTLSCEQNLNHDAMYWYRQDPGQGLRLIYYSQIVNDFQKGDIAEGYSVSREKKESFPLTVTSAQKNPTAFYLCASSILPTGYGYTFGSGTRLTVV.